These 16 T cell receptor beta chains share one sample of origin, sequenced in a study of blood T cells in healthy people across ages. A sample-barcoded 5' primer and a J-beta primer mix were used in a second PCR of roughly 7 to 11 cycles. TCRdb itself ran the 5' RACE reads through MiXCR, one entry per CDR3 protein. The sample yields more than 900,000 distinct CDR3 sequences, roughly 28% seen once. These data are also associated with another study on T cells of mothers and their children.

Sequenced sample: blood. These receptors were taken from a woman aged 35 to 49 in good health.

This clonotype has a handful of counts. The chain is built from TRBV3-1 and TRBJ2-4, with TRBD1 matching over 10 bases. The J call may not be correct, given that the DNA end is closer to TRBJ2-7. The CDR3 has 16 residues. CDR1 and CDR2 from the germline V gene are LGHDT and YNNKEL (reference sequence). In DNA, the CDR3 is TGTGCCAGCAGCCAAGGCAGAGGACAGGGGGGCAACGAGCAGTACTTC. This sequence encodes CASSQGRGQGGNEQYF.

This chain links TRBV6-5 with TRBJ1-1; 7 bases match TRBD1. Per the germline V gene, CDR1 is MNHEY and CDR2 is SVGAGI. After removal of 0 bases from V and 1 base from J, the junction contained 11 bases not matched to a gene. The CDR3 runs 18 residues. CDR3: CASSYSTRGYGRNTEAFF. DNA for the CDR3: TGTGCCAGCAGTTACTCGACCAGGGGGTACGGGAGGAACACTGAAGCTTTCTTT.

This clonotype was picked up many times. The gene calls are TRBV12-3 or TRBV12-4 and TRBJ2-1; 9 bases fit TRBD1. Trimming cost V 3 bases and J 6 bases; bases outside gene matches: 6. The CDR3 sequence is 15 residues long. The CDR3 reads CASSLGDRDGNEQFF. The CDR3 DNA reads TGTGCCAGCAGTTTGGGGGACAGGGATGGCAATGAGCAGTTCTTC.

There are many counts of this clonotype. The chain links TRBV7-2 to TRBJ2-6; D gene unclear. The CDR3 runs to 15 residues. The V gene lost 1 base and the J gene lost 4 bases, with 8 bases spanning the gap. Germline values: CDR1 SGHTA, CDR2 FQGNSA. The CDR3 reads CASSLGLRGANVLTF. The CDR3 DNA sequence: TGTGCCAGCAGCTTAGGCCTGAGGGGGGCCAACGTCCTGACTTTC.

The genes are TRBV5-1 and TRBJ2-4; D call uncertain. The V and J ends lost 2 bases and 0 bases respectively, with 12 bases between them. The germline gives CDR1 SGHRS, CDR2 YFSETQ. The CDR3 extends over 16 amino acids. The DNA of the CDR3 is TGCGCCAGCAGCTTTGGTAGCAGGACAGCCAAAAACATTCAGTACTTC. Amino acid sequence: CASSFGSRTAKNIQYF.

This clonotype has at least ten counts. This sequence joins TRBV6-2 or TRBV6-3 and TRBJ2-7; no clear D. The germline V and J ends were trimmed by 9 bases and 1 base, with 16 bases remaining between them. Per germline, CDR1 MNHEY and CDR2 SVGEGT. CDR3 length: 14 amino acids. The CDR3 DNA follows: TGTGCCAGAGAGAAAAGGGCCCAGTCCTACGAGCAGTACTTC. Protein sequence: CAREKRAQSYEQYF.

In this sample, this clonotype turned up a few times. V usage is TRBV6-4 and J usage is TRBJ1-4; 8 nucleotides align to TRBD1. The CDR3 is 15 residues long. The V gene's germline CDR1 is MRHNA and CDR2 SNTAGT. V gave up 4 bases and J gave up 7 bases; unmatched junction bases: 8. The CDR3 DNA reads TGTGCCAGCAGTGCCCGTCCCGGGACAGGTGAAAAACTGTTTTTT. This encodes CASSARPGTGEKLFF.

J is TRBJ2-1 and V is TRBV5-1; the match to TRBD1 covers 8 bases. The CDR3 has 14 residues. The germline V gene has CDR1 SGHRS and CDR2 YFSETQ. V trimming: 3 bases; J trimming: 8 bases; junction bases outside the gene matches: 7. The CDR3, as DNA: TGCGCCAGCAGCTCCGGACAGGGTGCCTATGAGCAGTTCTTC. Translated: CASSSGQGAYEQFF.

The chain employs TRBV3-1 and TRBJ2-7; 10 bases match TRBD2. The V segment lost 6 bases and the J segment 4 bases; nucleotides outside the gene matches: 9. Looked up from germline, CDR1 is LGHDT and CDR2 is YNNKEL (reference sequence). CDR3 length equals 15 residues. CDR3 in amino acids: CASSPSGGARYEQYF. CDR3 DNA sequence: TGTGCCAGCAGTCCAAGCGGGGGGGCAAGGTACGAGCAGTACTTC.

The chain joins TRBV20-1 to TRBJ2-5; a possible D gene is TRBD1 (6 bases). The V end lost 3 bases, the J end lost 5 bases, and 22 bases lay between the germline ends. Per the germline V gene, CDR1 is DFQATT and CDR2 is SNEGSKA (reference sequence). The CDR3 covers 16 residues. The CDR3 bases are TGCAGTGCTAGCGTTGTTGTTTGGGGGCGCCTGGAGACCCAGTACTTC. Protein: CSASVVVWGRLETQYF.

This clonotype was recorded many times. The CDR3 region is CAISEGVNQPQHF. The CDR3 DNA is TGTGCCATCAGTGAGGGTGTCAATCAGCCCCAGCATTTT. The rearrangement links TRBV10-3 to TRBJ1-5; unclear D gene. The ends were cut back, 2 bases at V and 3 bases at J, with 5 bases in the middle. Germline CDR1 and CDR2: ENHRY and SYGVKD. The CDR3 has 13 residues.

This clonotype was counted only a few times. This chain connects TRBV2 to TRBJ1-4, with D possibly matching TRBD1 (6 bases). Trimming cost V 6 bases and J 2 bases, with 13 bases left between them. The CDR3 is made up of 15 amino acids. Per germline, CDR1 SNHLY and CDR2 FYNNEI. Here the CDR3 reads CASRERGGTNEKLFF. The DNA for the CDR3 is TGTGCCAGCAGAGAAAGGGGGGGCACTAATGAAAAACTGTTTTTT. Supplemented by reference TRBV2 and TRBJ1-4, the full variable domain reads EPEVTQTPSHQVTQMGQEVILRCVPISNHLYFYWYRQILGQKVEFLVSFYNNEISEKSEIFDDQFSVERPDGSNFTLKIRSTKLEDSAMYFCASRERGGTNEKLFFGSGTQLSVL.

The V and J genes are TRBV20-1 and TRBJ1-2; the D is unclear. The V gene's germline CDR1 is DFQATT and CDR2 SNEGSKA (reference sequence). CDR3 size: 15 residues. V was trimmed by 3 bases and J by 3 bases, leaving 17 bases between them. CDR3 DNA: TGCAGTGCTAGGGACCGCCAAACTTACGACTATGGCTACACCTTC. This codes for CSARDRQTYDYGYTF.

The chain joins TRBV5-5 to TRBJ1-2, with D uncertain. The germline V gene encodes CDR1 SGHKS and CDR2 YYEKEE (reference sequence). This CDR3 spans 14 amino acids. V lost 2 bases to trimming and J lost 2 bases, with 10 bases between them. CDR3 bases: TGTGCCAGCAGCTTCTTTTGGGAAAACTATGGCTACACCTTC. Translating it yields CASSFFWENYGYTF.

The V gene is TRBV6-6, the J gene TRBJ1-2; 9 bases are shared with TRBD1. J lost 7 bases, V lost 6 bases, and 12 bases had no gene match. CDR1 is MNHNY, CDR2 SVGAGI, per germline (reference sequence). There are 15 residues in the CDR3. This chain's CDR3 is CASRDHRGLRGGYTF. Written as DNA, the CDR3 is TGTGCCAGCAGAGACCACAGGGGGCTGCGGGGTGGCTACACCTTC.

V is TRBV5-1 and J is TRBJ2-5; D call uncertain. The CDR3 spans 12 residues. Germline CDR1 SGHRS, CDR2 YFSETQ. V was trimmed by 4 bases and J by 3 bases, leaving 7 bases between them. This CDR3 reads CASSVTEETQYF. In DNA, the CDR3 is TGCGCCAGCAGCGTGACCGAAGAGACCCAGTACTTC.